This T cell receptor (beta chain) was recorded in a study of T cells after yellow fever vaccination (dated by TCRdb to between 2018 and 2020). Background for the entire study: Libraries from fractions with low cell numbers were prepared with the SMART-Seq v4 Ultra Low Input RNA kit. Blood was collected at multiple timepoints before and after primary and secondary immunization, and bulk PBMC replicates and cell subsets were isolated. The cohort comprised two healthy male donors, one aged 18 to 30 and one aged 30 to 40 years. Bulk TCR alpha and beta repertoires were sequenced longitudinally to track T-cell clones before and after primary and booster YFV17D yellow fever vaccination. The investigation overall reported the following: The secondary T-cell response was weaker than the primary response but faster, peaking on day 5 instead of day 15. Only a couple of donors were included in the study, so the extent to which the findings can be generalized is limited. Computational filtering was required because FACS-sorted repertoires could contain abundant contaminating clonotypes from the bulk population. A small fraction of clonotypes appeared in both the CD4 and CD8 compartments, likely as a result of convergent recombination. Most clones expanded after primary vaccination (almost 97% of CD4 and approximately 90% of CD8) were re-detected after the booster, suggesting that broad memory maintenance occurred.

Synthesis of TCR cDNA relied on 5'RACE template switching, a step that introduced a universal primer site along with unique molecular identifiers. cDNA synthesis was primed from both the TCR alpha and TCR beta constant segments. Library amplification involved two PCR steps, and the second step added sample barcodes and sequencing adapters. Sequencing of libraries was performed on Illumina HiSeq 2500 (2x100 bp) or NovaSeq (2x150 bp). In the source study's methods: MIGEC handled demultiplexing of reads and collapsing into UMI consensus sequences, while MiXCR performed V(D)J alignment. Vaccine-responding clonotypes were identified with edgeR using replicate PBMC samples, with FDR below 0.01 and a log2 fold change above 5 up to day 15 being required. CD4 or CD8 identity was assigned to each bulk clonotype according to whether the clonotype was present at higher abundance in the sequenced CD4 repertoire or the sequenced CD8 repertoire. Through fastp at Q25 and MiXCR, TCRdb rebuilt clones from the public reads, retaining in-frame beta chains. Merged by CDR3 protein, the rows form single entries marked with the most common genes and DNA. These V and J calls originate from TCRdb's pipeline instead of the authors' own analysis. The sample includes about 360,000 distinct CDR3 sequences, with 6.2% observed a single time. The top ten constitute around 16% of the sample.

The V and J ends are trimmed by 6 bases and 7 bases, leaving 16 bases between them. Reading the germline V gene gives CDR1 SNHLY and CDR2 FYNNEI. The CDR3 goes from the cysteine to the phenylalanine over 13 residues. The retained sequence is limited to the CDR3, 39 bases, with the frame set at the first base. For this clonotype: What this receptor recognizes is not known. The input lacks base qualities; no much larger clone sits a single base away.

The treatment or condition label corresponds to: live attenuated yellow fever vaccine strain. Two biological replicates of bulk PBMCs were collected at each blood-draw timepoint. A standard Ficoll-Paque protocol was used to isolate PBMCs from peripheral blood. RNA was extracted with TriZol from bulk PBMCs, CD4 and CD8 fractions, and dextramer-positive and dextramer-negative fractions. The sequence was collected from a man aged 30 to 39 who received the YFV17D yellow fever vaccine. Sequencing used PBMCs, obtained 5 days after the yellow fever booster vaccination. The chain is encoded by TRBV2 joined to TRBJ2-7; the D gene is possibly TRBD1 or TRBD2, each agreeing over 5 bases. CDR3 region: CASSRDVAREQYF. The nucleotide sequence reads as follows: TGTGCCAGCAGCCGGGACGTAGCGAGAGAGCAGTACTTC.